This T cell receptor beta chain was identified in a study of blood T cell repertoires in COVID-19. About the study: Some COVID-19 samples were acute and others convalescent; all came from the United States, Italy and Spain.

Participants were placed into cohorts based on the clinical history they reported. Trimming cost V 4 bases and J 7 bases, with 19 bases left between them. The CDR3 sequence is 15 residues long. Only in-frame clones appear in the TCRdb table, and some are missing; sequencing was by immunoSEQ multiplex PCR. The repertoire holds roughly 300,000 clones, with approximately 86% as singletons. The chain is built from TRBV23-1 and TRBJ1-2, with D maybe TRBD1 (5 bases). TRBV23-1 has ORF status, its function being uncertain. This TCR came from a middle-aged woman with acute COVID-19. Material: PBMCs or T cells enriched from blood (not recorded which). CDR3 loop: CASSRGRAPLGGYTF. The CDR3 DNA follows: TGCGCCAGCAGTCGGGGCAGAGCCCCCTTGGGTGGCTACACCTTC.